The TCR beta chain described here comes from a study of quantifying T cell responses using KT2 cells. Study overall: cDNA was made from DNase-treated RNA using alpha and beta constant primers.

The cDNA 3' end received a ligated oligonucleotide with a UMI. First-round PCR used about 4 cycles and beta primers RC1.1 and RC1.2 covering TRBC1 and TRBC2. From the second PCR onward, TCR alpha and beta chains were processed separately. TCRdb re-called the UMI-ligation and nested PCR reads with MiXCR, one entry per CDR3 protein. The profile shows some 48,000 distinct CDR3 sequences, approximately 10% of them singletons. A range of KT2-to-PBMC ratios was made using fixed PBMC numbers. In this sample, this clonotype is medium-sized. The sample comprised PBMCs spiked with cells of the T cell clone KT2. This clonotype originated in a human donor.

The CDR3 is CASSIGLAVNTGELFF. The DNA for the CDR3 is TGTGCCAGTAGTATAGGACTAGCGGTGAACACCGGGGAGCTGTTTTTT. The chain carries TRBV19 and TRBJ2-2; 9 nucleotides match TRBD2. Germline values: CDR1 LNHDA, CDR2 SQIVND (reference sequence). J lost 1 base, V lost 1 base, and 1 base had no gene match. The length of the CDR3 is 16 residues.